This T cell receptor (beta chain) derives from a study of vaccination and CD4 T cells after COVID-19. Treatment described: approximately nine-day PBMC culture with coronavirus spike peptide pools or control peptides (ViraFEST assay). With V trimmed by 1 base and J by 3 bases, 2 bases remained unmatched. Germline CDR1 and CDR2: SEHNR and FQNEAQ (reference sequence). This CDR3 has 15 amino acids. The Oncomine TCR Beta short-read assay was applied to DNA of cultured CD4+ T cells. MiXCR was run by TCRdb on the PCR reads, yielding one entry per CDR3 protein. The sample has 20,000 or so distinct CDR3 sequences; 40% are singletons. This clonotype turned up a few times. Its antigen is undetermined.

The source was CD4+ T cells from blood, cultured in vitro, collected after SARS-CoV-2 vaccination. V and J are TRBV7-9 and TRBJ2-3, with TRBD2 matching over 9 bases. The origin of this receptor is a human donor who had recovered from COVID-19. In nucleotides, the CDR3 is TGTGCCAGCAGCTTAGGACTAGCGGTTACAGATACGCAGTATTTT. This encodes CASSLGLAVTDTQYF.